These T cell receptor beta chains were read from a single sample in a study of blood T cell repertoires in COVID-19. Measured with immunoSEQ multiplex PCR; TCRdb has only the in-frame clones, and not every one. The sample lists about 200,000 clones, approximately 90% seen once, with 0.82% in the top ten. The specimen was peripheral blood. These receptors were taken from a man aged 55 to 70 with COVID-19, enrolled during active disease. CDR3s include the opening cysteine and the closing phenylalanine or tryptophan. Each record gives: V gene, J gene, CDR3 protein.

TRBV24-1	TRBJ2-2	CATSDSRDIHTGELFF
TRBV7-2	TRBJ1-2	CASSLVRTGYGYTF
TRBV5-4	TRBJ2-2	CASSLSNSYTGELFF
TRBV2	TRBJ1-2	CASSGGGKGYGYTF
TRBV6-5	TRBJ1-2	CASSYWVGGLYGYTF
TRBV15	TRBJ2-1	CATSREKAGERYNEQFF
TRBV5-1	TRBJ1-2	CASGMGGQRYGYTF
TRBV5-1	TRBJ2-2	CASSLDAQLAGELFF
TRBV19	TRBJ1-2	CASSDDRGYSYYGYTF
TRBV6-5	TRBJ2-1	CASSSRGDNEQFF
TRBV27	TRBJ2-3	CASSTGLTPDTQYF
TRBV6-6	TRBJ1-1	CASSLPRAQGEAFF
TRBV9	TRBJ1-2	CASSAKQGDYGYTF
TRBV9	TRBJ2-1	CASSVGSGSYNEQFF
TRBV18	TRBJ1-1	CASSQRVEGNTEAFF
TRBV12-3/TRBV12-4	TRBJ1-1	CASSLPDREAFF
TRBV19	TRBJ2-7	CASRDRGPSYEQYF
TRBV19	TRBJ1-3	CASSNRQGSTHSGNTIYF
TRBV19	TRBJ2-7	CASSTRDSSYEQYF
TRBV5-1	TRBJ2-7	CASSMTSGGYEQYF
TRBV19	TRBJ1-5	CASSLDRYQPQHF
TRBV27	TRBJ2-2	CASRFSGNTGELFF
TRBV24-1	TRBJ2-5	CATSDGTSPQETQYF
TRBV9	TRBJ1-1	CASSPLQGLANTEAFF
TRBV19	TRBJ1-3	CASNPNGKATSGNTIYF
TRBV12-5	TRBJ2-5	CASGLRFWGPRQETQYF
TRBV28	TRBJ1-6	CASSLYGYSDRGSYNSPLHF
TRBV27	TRBJ2-3	CASSLEGDSTDTQYF
TRBV6-6	TRBJ2-1	CASSPRTSGRSPYNEQFF
TRBV29-1	TRBJ2-1	CSVVTRRVSNNEQFF
TRBV27	TRBJ1-5	CASSFTSWQGDQPQHF
TRBV7-9	TRBJ1-1	CASSFTTGAEAFF
TRBV5-6	TRBJ2-2	CASSLAGRGTGELFF
TRBV7-2	TRBJ2-7	CASSLATGVRYEQYF
TRBV24-1	TRBJ2-7	CATSDGLNGFLSGTYEQYF
TRBV7-2	TRBJ1-5	CASSLSRVKPQHF
TRBV7-9	TRBJ1-1	CASSWRSSGDTEAFF
TRBV27	TRBJ1-2	CASSPRQGIYGYTF
TRBV18	TRBJ2-7	CASSMDRGGTYEQYF
TRBV5-1	TRBJ2-1	CASSLRLARNSYNEQFF
TRBV28	TRBJ1-3	CASSLAVRSGNTIYF
TRBV6-5	TRBJ1-2	CASRWGQGTYGYTF
TRBV5-1	TRBJ2-1	CASSLAVASGYNEQFF
TRBV3-1/TRBV3-2	TRBJ1-4	CASSPGQVEKLFF
TRBV18	TRBJ1-4	CASSGSGTNEKLFF
TRBV3-1/TRBV3-2	TRBJ1-6	CASSQGGTVSSPLHF
TRBV7-3	TRBJ2-3	CASSLAGGADTQYF
TRBV6-2/TRBV6-3	TRBJ2-7	CASSSPYEQYF
TRBV4-2	TRBJ2-3	CASSQDSLAASTDTQYF
TRBV13	TRBJ2-3	CASTGRVEDTQYF
TRBV19	TRBJ2-1	CASSIGAGRVDNEQFF
TRBV12-5	TRBJ2-2	CASGFRQGATGELFF
TRBV5-1	TRBJ2-3	CASSLRAGGYTDTQYF
TRBV12-2	TRBJ2-3	CASRSTGLRVSDTQYF
TRBV2	TRBJ1-2	CASSDRRGWGYTF
TRBV6-4	TRBJ1-2	CASSDNSYGYTF
TRBV7-9	TRBJ1-5	CASSQGQRNQPQHF
TRBV5-4	TRBJ2-7	CASSFGTVSYEQYF